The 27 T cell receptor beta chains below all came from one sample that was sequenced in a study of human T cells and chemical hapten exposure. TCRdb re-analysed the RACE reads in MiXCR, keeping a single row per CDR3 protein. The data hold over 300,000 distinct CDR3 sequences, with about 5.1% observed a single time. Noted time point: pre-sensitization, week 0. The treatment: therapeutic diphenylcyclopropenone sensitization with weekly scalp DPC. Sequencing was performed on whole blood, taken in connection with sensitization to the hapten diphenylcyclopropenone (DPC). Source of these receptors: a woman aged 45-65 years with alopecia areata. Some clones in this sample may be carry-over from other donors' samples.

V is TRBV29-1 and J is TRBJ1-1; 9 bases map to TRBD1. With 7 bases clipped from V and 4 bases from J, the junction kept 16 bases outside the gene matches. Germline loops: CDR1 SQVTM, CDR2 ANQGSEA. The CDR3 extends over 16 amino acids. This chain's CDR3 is CSGRLQGAVWCTEAFF. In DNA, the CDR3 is TGCAGCGGACGGCTACAGGGGGCGGTTTGGTGCACTGAAGCTTTCTTT.

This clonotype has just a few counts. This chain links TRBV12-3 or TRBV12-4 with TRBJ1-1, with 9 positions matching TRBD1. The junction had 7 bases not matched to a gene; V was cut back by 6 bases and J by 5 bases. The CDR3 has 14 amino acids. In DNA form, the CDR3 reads TGTGCCAGCAGGGTGACAGGGGGTGAGACTGAAGCTTTCTTT. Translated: CASRVTGGETEAFF.

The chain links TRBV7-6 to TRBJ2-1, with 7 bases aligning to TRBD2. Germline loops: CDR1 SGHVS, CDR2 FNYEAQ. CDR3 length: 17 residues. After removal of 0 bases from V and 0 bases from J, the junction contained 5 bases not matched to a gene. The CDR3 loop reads CASSLASSGSSYNEQFF. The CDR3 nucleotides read TGTGCCAGCAGCTTAGCGTCTAGCGGTAGCTCCTACAATGAGCAGTTCTTC.

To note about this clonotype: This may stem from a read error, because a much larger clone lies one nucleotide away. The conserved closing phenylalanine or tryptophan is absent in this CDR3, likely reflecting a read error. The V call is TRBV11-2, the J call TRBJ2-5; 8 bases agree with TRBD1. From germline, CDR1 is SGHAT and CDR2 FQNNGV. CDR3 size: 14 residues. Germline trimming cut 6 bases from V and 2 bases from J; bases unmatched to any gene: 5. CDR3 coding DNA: TGTGCCAGCAGTAGGACAGGGAGGCAAGAGACCCAGTACATC. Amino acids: CASSRTGRQETQYI.

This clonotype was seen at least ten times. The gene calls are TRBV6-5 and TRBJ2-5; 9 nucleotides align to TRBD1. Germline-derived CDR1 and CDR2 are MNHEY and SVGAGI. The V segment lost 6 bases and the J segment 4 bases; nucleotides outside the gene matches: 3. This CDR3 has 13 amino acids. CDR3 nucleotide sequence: TGTGCCAGCAGGACAGGGGGGGGAGAGACCCAGTACTTC. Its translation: CASRTGGGETQYF.

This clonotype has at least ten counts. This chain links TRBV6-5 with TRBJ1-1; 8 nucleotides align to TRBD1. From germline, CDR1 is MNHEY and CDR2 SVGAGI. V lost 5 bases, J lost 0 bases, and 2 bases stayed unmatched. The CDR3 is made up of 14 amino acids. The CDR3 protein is CASSRTGLNTEAFF. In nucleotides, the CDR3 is TGTGCCAGCAGTCGGACAGGGCTGAACACTGAAGCTTTCTTT.

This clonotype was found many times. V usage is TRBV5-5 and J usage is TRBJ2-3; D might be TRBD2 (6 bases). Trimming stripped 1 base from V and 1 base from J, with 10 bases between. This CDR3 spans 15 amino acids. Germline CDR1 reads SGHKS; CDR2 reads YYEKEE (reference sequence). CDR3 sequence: CASSLLPSGTDTQYF. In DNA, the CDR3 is TGTGCCAGCAGCTTGCTACCTAGCGGCACAGATACGCAGTATTTT.

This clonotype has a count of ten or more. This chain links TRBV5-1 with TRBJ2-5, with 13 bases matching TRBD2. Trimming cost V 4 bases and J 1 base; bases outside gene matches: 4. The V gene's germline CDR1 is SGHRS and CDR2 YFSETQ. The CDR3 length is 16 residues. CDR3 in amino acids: CASSLTSGGAQETQYF. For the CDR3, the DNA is TGCGCCAGCAGCCTAACTAGCGGGGGGGCCCAAGAGACCCAGTACTTC. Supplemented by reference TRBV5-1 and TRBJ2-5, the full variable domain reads KAGVTQTPRYLIKTRGQQVTLSCSPISGHRSVSWYQQTPGQGLQFLFEYFSETQRNKGNFPGRFSGRQFSNSRSEMNVSTLELGDSALYLCASSLTSGGAQETQYFGPGTRLLVL.

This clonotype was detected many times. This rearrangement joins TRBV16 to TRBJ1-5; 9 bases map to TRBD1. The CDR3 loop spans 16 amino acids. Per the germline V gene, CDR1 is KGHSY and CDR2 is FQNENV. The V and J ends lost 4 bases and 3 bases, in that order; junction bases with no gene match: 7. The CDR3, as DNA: TGTGCCAGCAGCCTCGCCGGGACAGGGAACAATCAGCCCCAGCATTTT. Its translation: CASSLAGTGNNQPQHF. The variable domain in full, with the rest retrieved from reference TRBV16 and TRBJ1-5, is GEEVAQTPKHLVRGEGQKAKLYCAPIKGHSYVFWYQQVLKNEFKFLISFQNENVFDETGMPKERFSAKCLPNSPCSLEIQATKLEDSAVYFCASSLAGTGNNQPQHFGDGTRLSIL.

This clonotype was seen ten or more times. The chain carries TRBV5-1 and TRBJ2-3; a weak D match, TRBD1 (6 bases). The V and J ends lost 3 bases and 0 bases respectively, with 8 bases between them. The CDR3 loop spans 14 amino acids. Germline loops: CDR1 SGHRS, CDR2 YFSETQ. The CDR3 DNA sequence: TGCGCCAGCAGCTCTACAGGGAGCACAGATACGCAGTATTTT. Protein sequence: CASSSTGSTDTQYF. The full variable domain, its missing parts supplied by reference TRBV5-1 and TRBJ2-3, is KAGVTQTPRYLIKTRGQQVTLSCSPISGHRSVSWYQQTPGQGLQFLFEYFSETQRNKGNFPGRFSGRQFSNSRSEMNVSTLELGDSALYLCASSSTGSTDTQYFGPGTRLTVL.

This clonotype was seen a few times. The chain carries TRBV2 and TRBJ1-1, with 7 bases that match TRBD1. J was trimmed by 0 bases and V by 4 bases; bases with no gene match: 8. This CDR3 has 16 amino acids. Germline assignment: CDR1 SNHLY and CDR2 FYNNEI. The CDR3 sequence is CASSGILQGMNTEAFF. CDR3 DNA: TGTGCCAGCAGTGGTATATTACAGGGGATGAACACTGAAGCTTTCTTT.

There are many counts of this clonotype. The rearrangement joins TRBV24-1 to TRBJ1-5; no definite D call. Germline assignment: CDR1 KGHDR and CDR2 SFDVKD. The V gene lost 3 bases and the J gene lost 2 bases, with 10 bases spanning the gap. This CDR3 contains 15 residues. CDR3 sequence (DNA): TGTGCCACCAGTGATCCTGCCCGGGGCAATCAGCCCCAGCATTTT. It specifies CATSDPARGNQPQHF.

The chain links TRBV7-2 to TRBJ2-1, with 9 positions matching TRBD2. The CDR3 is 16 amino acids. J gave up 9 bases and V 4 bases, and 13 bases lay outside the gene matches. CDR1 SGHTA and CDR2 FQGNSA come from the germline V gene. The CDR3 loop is CASSSDGRRGGPEQFF. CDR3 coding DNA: TGTGCCAGCAGCTCAGACGGGAGGCGGGGGGGCCCTGAGCAGTTCTTC.

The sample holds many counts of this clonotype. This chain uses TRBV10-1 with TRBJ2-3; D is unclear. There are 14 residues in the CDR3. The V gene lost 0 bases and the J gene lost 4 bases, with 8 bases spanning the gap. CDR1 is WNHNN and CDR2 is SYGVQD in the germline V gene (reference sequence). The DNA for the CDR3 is TGCGCCAGCAGTGAGTCGGGTTCGCCAGATACGCAGTATTTT. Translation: CASSESGSPDTQYF.

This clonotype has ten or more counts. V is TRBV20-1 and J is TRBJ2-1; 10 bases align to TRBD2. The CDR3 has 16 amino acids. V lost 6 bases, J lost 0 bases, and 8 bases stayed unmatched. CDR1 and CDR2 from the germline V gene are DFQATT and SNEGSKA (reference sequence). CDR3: CSAQAGGSSSYNEQFF. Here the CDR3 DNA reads TGCAGTGCGCAAGCGGGAGGGTCGAGCTCCTACAATGAGCAGTTCTTC.

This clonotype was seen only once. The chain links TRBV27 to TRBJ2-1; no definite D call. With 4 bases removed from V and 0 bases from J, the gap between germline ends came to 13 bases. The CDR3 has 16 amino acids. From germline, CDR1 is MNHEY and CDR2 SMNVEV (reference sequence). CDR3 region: CASSSYEESSYNEQFF. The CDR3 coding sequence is TGTGCCAGCAGTTCCTACGAGGAGAGCTCCTACAATGAGCAGTTCTTC.

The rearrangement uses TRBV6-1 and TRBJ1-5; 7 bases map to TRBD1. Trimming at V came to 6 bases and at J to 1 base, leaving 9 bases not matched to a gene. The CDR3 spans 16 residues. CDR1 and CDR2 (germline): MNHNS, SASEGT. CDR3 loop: CASSAEGARSNQPQHF. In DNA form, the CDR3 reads TGTGCCAGCAGCGCGGAGGGGGCGCGGAGCAATCAGCCCCAGCATTTT.

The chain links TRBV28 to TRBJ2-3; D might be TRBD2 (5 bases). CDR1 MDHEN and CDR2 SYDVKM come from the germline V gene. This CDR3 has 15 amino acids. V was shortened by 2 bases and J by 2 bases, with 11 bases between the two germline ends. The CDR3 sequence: CASSLGAELTDTQYF. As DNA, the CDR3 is TGTGCCAGCAGTTTAGGAGCGGAGCTCACAGATACGCAGTATTTT.

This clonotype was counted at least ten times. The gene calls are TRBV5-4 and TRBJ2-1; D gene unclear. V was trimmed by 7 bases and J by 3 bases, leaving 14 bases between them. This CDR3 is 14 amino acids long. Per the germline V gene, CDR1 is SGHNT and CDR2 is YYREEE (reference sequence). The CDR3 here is CASLTFGDYNEQFF. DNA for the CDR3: TGTGCCAGCCTTACGTTTGGGGACTACAATGAGCAGTTCTTC.

CDR3 amino acids: CASSLDILAFF. The DNA of the CDR3 is TGTGCCAGCAGTTTAGACATCCTGGCTTTCTTT. V usage is TRBV12-3 or TRBV12-4 and J usage is TRBJ1-1, with unresolved D. V shed 1 base and J shed 11 bases, with 8 bases lying between them. There are 11 residues in the CDR3.

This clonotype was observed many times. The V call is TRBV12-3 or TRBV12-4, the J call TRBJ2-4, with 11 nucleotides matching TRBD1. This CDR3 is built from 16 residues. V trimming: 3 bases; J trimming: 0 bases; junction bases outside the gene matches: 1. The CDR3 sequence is CASSFGQGAAKNIQYF. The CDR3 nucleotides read TGTGCCAGCAGTTTCGGACAGGGGGCAGCCAAAAACATTCAGTACTTC.

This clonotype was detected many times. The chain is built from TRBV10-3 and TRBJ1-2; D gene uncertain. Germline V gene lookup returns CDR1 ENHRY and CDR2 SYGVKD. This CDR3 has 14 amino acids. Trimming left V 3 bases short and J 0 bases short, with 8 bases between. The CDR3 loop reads CAISEGHTNYGYTF. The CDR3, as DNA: TGTGCCATCAGTGAAGGCCATACTAACTATGGCTACACCTTC.

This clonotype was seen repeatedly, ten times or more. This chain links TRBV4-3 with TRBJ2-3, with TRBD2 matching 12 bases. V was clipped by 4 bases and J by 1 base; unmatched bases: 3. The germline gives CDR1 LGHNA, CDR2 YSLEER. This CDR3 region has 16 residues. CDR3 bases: TGCGCCAGCAGCCCACGACTAGCGGGGGGCACAGATACGCAGTATTTT. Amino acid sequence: CASSPRLAGGTDTQYF.

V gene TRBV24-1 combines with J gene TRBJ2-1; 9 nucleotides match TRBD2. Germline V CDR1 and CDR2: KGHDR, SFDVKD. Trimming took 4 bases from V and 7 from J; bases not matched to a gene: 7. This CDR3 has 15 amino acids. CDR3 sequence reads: CATSDVSGRTNEQFF. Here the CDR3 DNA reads TGTGCCACCAGTGACGTTAGCGGGAGAACGAATGAGCAGTTCTTC.

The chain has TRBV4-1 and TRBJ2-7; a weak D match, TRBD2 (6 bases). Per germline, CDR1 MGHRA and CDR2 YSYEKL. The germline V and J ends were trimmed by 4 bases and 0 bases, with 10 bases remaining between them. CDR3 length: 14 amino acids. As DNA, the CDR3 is TGCGCCAGCAGCCGCCACGGGGGCTCCTACGAGCAGTACTTC. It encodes CASSRHGGSYEQYF.

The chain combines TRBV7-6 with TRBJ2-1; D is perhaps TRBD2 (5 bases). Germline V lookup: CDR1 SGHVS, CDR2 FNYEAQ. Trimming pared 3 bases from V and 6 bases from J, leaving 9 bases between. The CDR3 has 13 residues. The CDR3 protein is CASSFPGSNEQFF. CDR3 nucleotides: TGTGCCAGCAGCTTTCCGGGGAGCAATGAGCAGTTCTTC.

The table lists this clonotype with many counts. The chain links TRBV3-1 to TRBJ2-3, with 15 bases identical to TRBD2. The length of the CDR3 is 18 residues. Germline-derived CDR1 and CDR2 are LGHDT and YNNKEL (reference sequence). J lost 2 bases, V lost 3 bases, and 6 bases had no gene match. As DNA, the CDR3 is TGTGCCAGCAGCCACGAGGGACTAGCGGGGGGCACCACAGATACGCAGTATTTT. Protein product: CASSHEGLAGGTTDTQYF.